This T cell receptor beta chain came from a study of Graves' ophthalmopathy and Graves' hyperthyroidism. V shed 1 base and J shed 0 bases, with 5 bases lying between them. Germline CDR1 SGHDT, CDR2 YYEEEE. The CDR3 runs to 14 residues. In this sample, this clonotype turned up many times. For repertoire sequencing, the TCR beta CDR3 regions were amplified from RNA transcripts. First-round RT-PCR with HTBI primers preceded a second-round multiplex PCR. A single record per CDR3 protein comes from TCRdb applying MiXCR to the multiplex PCR reads. The sample lists about 550,000 distinct CDR3 sequences; roughly 40% were seen once.

The clonotype originates from an adult man with Graves' hyperthyroidism. The chain employs TRBV5-6 and TRBJ1-5; D unresolved. Sequencing was carried out using peripheral blood or thyroid tissue (not recorded which). CDR3 bases: TGTGCCAGCAGCTTGAGTCTTAGCAATCAGCCCCAGCATTTT. It is translated as CASSLSLSNQPQHF.